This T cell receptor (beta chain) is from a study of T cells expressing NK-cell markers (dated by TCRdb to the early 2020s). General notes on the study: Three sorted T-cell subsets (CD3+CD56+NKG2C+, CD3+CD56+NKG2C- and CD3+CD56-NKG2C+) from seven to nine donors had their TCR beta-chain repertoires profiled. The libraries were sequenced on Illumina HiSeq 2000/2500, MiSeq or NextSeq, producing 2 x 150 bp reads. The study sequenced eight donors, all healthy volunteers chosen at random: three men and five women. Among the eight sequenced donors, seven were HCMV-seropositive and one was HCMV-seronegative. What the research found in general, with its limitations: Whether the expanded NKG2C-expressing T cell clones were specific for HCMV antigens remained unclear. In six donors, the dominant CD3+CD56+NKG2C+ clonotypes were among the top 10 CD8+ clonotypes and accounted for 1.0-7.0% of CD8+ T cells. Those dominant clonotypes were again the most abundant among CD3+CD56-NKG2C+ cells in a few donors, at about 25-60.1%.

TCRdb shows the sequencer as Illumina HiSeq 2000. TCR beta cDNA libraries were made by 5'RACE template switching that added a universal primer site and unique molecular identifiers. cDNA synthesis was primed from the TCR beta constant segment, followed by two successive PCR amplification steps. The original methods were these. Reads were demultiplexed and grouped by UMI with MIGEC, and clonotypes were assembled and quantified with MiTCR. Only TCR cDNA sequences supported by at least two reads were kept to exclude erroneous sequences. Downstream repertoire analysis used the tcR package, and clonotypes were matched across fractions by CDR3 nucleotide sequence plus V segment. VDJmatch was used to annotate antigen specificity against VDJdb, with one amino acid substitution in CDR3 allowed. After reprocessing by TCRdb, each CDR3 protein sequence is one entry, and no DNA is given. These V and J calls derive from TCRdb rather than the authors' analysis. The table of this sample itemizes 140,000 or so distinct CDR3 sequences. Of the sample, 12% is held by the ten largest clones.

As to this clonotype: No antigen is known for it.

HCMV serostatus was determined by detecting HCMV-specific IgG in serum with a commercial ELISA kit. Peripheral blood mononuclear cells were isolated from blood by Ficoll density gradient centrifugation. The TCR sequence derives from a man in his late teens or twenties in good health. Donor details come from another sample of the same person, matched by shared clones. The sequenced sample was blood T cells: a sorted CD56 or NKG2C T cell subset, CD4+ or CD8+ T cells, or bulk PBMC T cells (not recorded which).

CDR3 loop: CASSLLAGRTDTQYF. The sequence joins TRBV5-1 to TRBJ2-3; absent DNA, TCRdb's TRBD2 call cannot be checked. The CDR3 sequence holds 15 residues, the cysteine and phenylalanine included. The record lacks a DNA sequence. As encoded in the germline V gene, CDR1 is SGHRS while CDR2 is YFSETQ.